This T cell receptor beta chain was sequenced for a study of T cell responses to AZD1222 COVID-19 vaccine. Overall study results and limits: Spike-specific TCR repertoires showed rising breadth and depth after two AZD1222 doses. The donor group comprised mostly white British people and more females; the analysis possibly underestimated clonal diversity. Repertoires were sampled only after the peak T cell response.

Data came from immunoSEQ multiplex PCR; TCRdb stores just in-frame clones and leaves some out. Among just under 75,000 clones listed, around three quarters were seen once. A note on this clone: Its antigen is not identified.

The CDR3 consists of 14 residues. This chain uses TRBV21-1 with TRBJ2-7; the tabulated D call, TRBD1, remains unverified against the DNA. TRBV21-1 is marked as a pseudogene. The receptor comes from an adult who received the AZD1222 COVID-19 vaccine. Sequenced material: peripheral blood, taken 28 days after the second AZD1222 dose. The CDR3 protein is CASSKGGGENEQYF. The CDR3 nucleotides read TGTGCCAGCAGCAAAGGAGGGGGAGAGAACGAGCAGTACTTC.